These T cell receptor beta chains were read from a single sample in a study of blood T cell repertoires in COVID-19. Assay: immunoSEQ multiplex PCR; the TCRdb copy retains only in-frame clones and omits some. The data show around 190,000 clones, 80% seen once. Sequencing was performed on peripheral blood. The origin of the receptors is a man between 60 and 70 years old with acute or convalescent COVID-19. CDR3s include the opening cysteine and the closing phenylalanine or tryptophan. D genes are given only for firm matches. Part of the rows lack a size; the others show once, few, many or a class for expanded clones.

>.|TRBV7-2|TRBJ1-3|.
TGTGCCAGCAGCTTATTCGGGATGGGGATGTCTGGAAACACCATATATTTT
CASSLFGMGMSGNTIYF
>.|TRBV29-1|TRBJ1-3|.
TGCAGCGTTAACAGGGAGGGTGGAAACACCATATATTTT
CSVNREGGNTIYF
>TRBD1|TRBV6-5|TRBJ1-2|.
TGTGCCAGCAGTTACTCGGACAGGGGCCTAGGGGGCTACACCTTC
CASSYSDRGLGGYTF
>TRBD2|TRBV6-5|TRBJ2-1|.
TGTGCCAGCAGTTACTCTAGCGGGAGGGCCGACTTCTTC
CASSYSSGRADFF
>TRBD1|TRBV19|TRBJ1-5|.
TGTGCCAGTGCCTCATGGGACAGCAGCAATCAGCCCCAGCATTTT
CASASWDSSNQPQHF
>.|TRBV9|TRBJ2-3|.
TGTGCCAGCAGCGTATGTAGGGTGCGACGGGATCTGGGTGGAGATACGCAGTATTTT
CASSVCRVRRDLGGDTQYF
>TRBD2|TRBV12-5|TRBJ2-6|.
TGTGCTAGTGGTTTGGTAATTTCTAGCGGGGGGTTCCACCCTCGCTCTGGGGCCAACGTCCTGACTTTC
CASGLVISSGGFHPRSGANVLTF
>.|TRBV9|TRBJ1-2|.
TGTGCCAGCAGCGTAGACCCCGGGGTCGGTGGCTACACCTTC
CASSVDPGVGGYTF
>.|TRBV12-3/TRBV12-4|TRBJ1-1|.
TGTGCCAGCAGTTTGGAGAAAGCTTTCTTT
CASSLEKAFF
>TRBD2|TRBV6-4|TRBJ2-3|few
TGTGCCAGCAGCCCCACGACTAGCGGGGGGGCCGATACGCAGTATTTT
CASSPTTSGGADTQYF
>.|TRBV4-1|TRBJ1-5|.
TGCGCCAGCAGCCAAGCCGCCGCGAATCAGCCCCAGCATTTT
CASSQAAANQPQHF
>.|TRBV12-3/TRBV12-4|TRBJ2-3|.
TGTGCCAGCAGTTTAATAGGCACAGATACGCAGTATTTT
CASSLIGTDTQYF
>.|TRBV6-2/TRBV6-3|TRBJ2-6|.
TGTGCCAGCAGTCTCCGGGACTCCGCCTCTGGGGCCAACGTCCTGACTTTC
CASSLRDSASGANVLTF
>.|TRBV11-2|TRBJ2-7|.
TGTGCCAGCAGCTCACTCGACAGACCATACGAGCAGTACTTC
CASSSLDRPYEQYF
>.|TRBV27|TRBJ2-2|many
TGTGCCAGCAGGGAATATGGGGCTCCGAACACCGGGGAGCTGTTTTTT
CASREYGAPNTGELFF
>.|TRBV30|TRBJ1-6|.
TGTGCCTGGAGTGTACTTGCTAGGGGGGGTTCACCCCTCCACTTT
CAWSVLARGGSPLHF
>.|TRBV11-2|TRBJ1-2|.
TGTGCCAGCAGCTTAGATGGTGGAGGGGGCTACACCTTC
CASSLDGGGGYTF
>.|TRBV2|TRBJ1-5|.
TGTGCCAGCAGTGAAAGGGAGGGGGAAGGCAATCAGCCCCAGCATTTT
CASSEREGEGNQPQHF
>TRBD2|TRBV24-1|TRBJ2-1|.
TGTGCCACCAGTGATTTGACGACTAGCGGGAGTATGTTCTTC
CATSDLTTSGSMFF
>TRBD1|TRBV7-9|TRBJ1-1|.
TGTGCCAGCAGCTCAGGTGAGAGGGGGCTTAGCTCTGAAGCTTTCTTT
CASSSGERGLSSEAFF
>TRBD2|TRBV19|TRBJ2-3|once
TGTGCCAGTAGTATAGACGCTAAGACTAGCGGGAGTTGGAATACGCAGTATTTT
CASSIDAKTSGSWNTQYF
>TRBD2|TRBV6-4|TRBJ2-3|once
TGTGCCAGCAGTGCCGCGGGGGGGACCACAGATACGCAGTATTTT
CASSAAGGTTDTQYF
>.|TRBV5-1|TRBJ2-2|once
TGCGCCAGCAGCTTCCGGACAACGAACACCGGGGAGCTGTTTTTT
CASSFRTTNTGELFF
>.|TRBV27|TRBJ2-1|.
TGTGCCAGCAGTTTACTTGTCCGAGGATTCGGCAATGAGCAGTTCTTC
CASSLLVRGFGNEQFF
>TRBD1|TRBV5-6|TRBJ1-6|.
TGTGCCAGCAGCTTGGTGGACGGGGGACAGCCGACTTCACCCCTCCACTTT
CASSLVDGGQPTSPLHF
>.|TRBV28|TRBJ1-5|.
TGTGCCAGCAAAGCGGGGGGAGATCCCCGGCAGCCCCAGCATTTT
CASKAGGDPRQPQHF
>TRBD1|TRBV7-2|TRBJ1-5|.
TGTGCCAGCAGCCTAACAGGGGGCAATCAGCCCCAGCATTTT
CASSLTGGNQPQHF
>TRBD1|TRBV5-1|TRBJ2-2|.
TGCGCCAGCACCCAACAGGGGGCGCGTACCGGGGAGCTGTTTTTT
CASTQQGARTGELFF
>.|TRBV7-8|TRBJ2-7|once
TGTGCCAGCGCACGGGCGGGGAATATTGCCTACGAGCAGTACTTC
CASARAGNIAYEQYF
>TRBD1|TRBV11-2|TRBJ1-3|few
TGTGCCAGCAGCTCGGCAGGGGGTACTATCTCTGGAAACACCATATATTTT
CASSSAGGTISGNTIYF
>TRBD1|TRBV5-1|TRBJ2-5|.
TGCGCCAGCAGCTTGACGGGGACAGGGGAAGAGACCCAGTACTTC
CASSLTGTGEETQYF